This entry concerns a single TCR beta chain. Its antigen remains unknown. The data were obtained in a study of T cells in Graves' hyperthyroidism and ophthalmopathy. General study results and limits: A model using 13 V-J features told ophthalmopathy apart from stable hyperthyroidism. Most thyroid clonotypes with frequency above 0.001 were detected in blood.

Authors of the study amplified TCR beta CDR3 regions from RNA transcripts. A first-round RT-PCR of the TCR CDR3 used the HTBI primer set. A single record per CDR3 protein comes from TCRdb applying MiXCR to the multiplex PCR reads. This table holds a few hundred thousand distinct CDR3 sequences, around 46% found once. The CDR3 spans 14 residues. Trimming took off 9 bases at V and 1 base at J, with 15 bases between the two ends. In germline, CDR1 is SNHLY, CDR2 FYNNEI. Sequenced: peripheral blood or thyroid tissue (not recorded which). This receptor was identified in a woman between 18 and 30 years old with Graves' hyperthyroidism. V is TRBV2 and J is TRBJ1-2, with D perhaps matching TRBD1 (5 bases). The CDR3 is CARGLLGFNYGYTF. CDR3 coding DNA: TGTGCCAGGGGACTATTAGGATTTAACTATGGCTACACCTTC.